This T cell receptor beta chain comes out of a study of blood T cell repertoires in COVID-19. Study overall: Both acute and convalescent COVID-19 samples were obtained from the United States, Italy and Spain. In each case, the material was cDNA or gDNA derived from T cells, B-cell-depleted T cells, or PBMCs.

Original processing methods: Reference gene primer amplification yielded estimated nucleated cell counts. Only in-frame clones appear in the TCRdb table, and some are missing; sequencing was by immunoSEQ multiplex PCR. The V and J calls and clone size are taken from that table; D and trimming were inferred from the DNA. This sample has about 160,000 clones, with 84% found just once. This CDR3 region has 15 residues. The germline V gene has CDR1 SGHTA and CDR2 FQGNSA. J was trimmed by 7 bases and V by 0 bases; bases with no gene match: 3. This clone appeared a few times. This sequence originates from a man aged 18 to 29 with active or convalescent COVID-19. The V call is TRBV7-2, the J call TRBJ1-6; 7 positions match TRBD1. The sample was peripheral blood. This CDR3 reads CASSLAQGVNSPLHF. The CDR3 DNA sequence: TGTGCCAGCAGCTTAGCCCAGGGGGTCAATTCACCCCTCCACTTT.